This T cell receptor beta chain came from a study of blood T cell repertoires in COVID-19 (dated by TCRdb to the early 2020s). In the study overall: The collaborator samples originated in the United States, Italy and Spain and spanned the acute and convalescent phases of COVID-19. The prospective study material was composed of cDNA or gDNA derived from T cells, B-cell-depleted T cells, or PBMCs. Subjects who had been exposed to COVID-19, were actively infected with it, or had recovered from it provided the deeply sampled blood TCRbeta repertoires that made up the dataset. The repertoires were made available in a free public database intended to serve as a resource for research on the immune response to SARS-CoV-2. The samples were drawn from two sources: the first 160 participants of the ongoing ImmuneRACE study, and over 1,000 subjects contributed by 6 global collaborators. Sample metadata almost always included a de-identified subject ID, COVID-19 status, age in years and sex. Where available, HLA class I and class II types were obtained from metadata supplied by the sample provider rather than from assay-based typing.

The immunoSEQ Assay, a bias-controlled multiplex PCR, was used to amplify TCRbeta CDR3 regions from genomic DNA. The original pipeline was this. The number of nucleated cells in each sample was estimated from the amplification of reference gene primers within the assay. Sequence reads were collapsed and filtered to measure the absolute abundance of every unique TCRbeta CDR3 rearrangement. For each sample, productive Simpson clonality was calculated as the square root of Simpson's diversity index across productive rearrangements. TCRdb holds this immuneACCESS table with in-frame rearrangements only. Some clones are missing; in checked studies, unresolved V genes explain under half, and the rest has no known cause. D and trimming come from the DNA, and the V and J calls and clone size come from that table. The sample table shows around 230,000 clones, and 85% are seen once. The top ten clones comprise about 5.1% of the sample.

After removal of 0 bases from V and 3 bases from J, the junction retains 8 bases not matched to a gene. From the cysteine through the phenylalanine, the CDR3 covers 17 amino acids. Kept here is only the CDR3 DNA, which spans 51 bases and is read in frame from base 1. The germline V gene encodes CDR1 LGHNA and CDR2 YNFKEQ. Broader findings and caveats from the paper: How much clinical and demographic metadata was included differed by source and by participant, and the metadata was provided uncurated.

In Seattle, one collaborating source enrolled patients while the infection was active and tracked those patients longitudinally over the course of disease. Each collaborating institution followed its own protocols to collect whole blood in K2EDTA tubes. For TCRbeta analysis, collaborators shipped samples as frozen whole blood, isolated PBMCs, or DNA extracted from either of those sample types. This clone was observed once. Its specific antigen is unknown. Base qualities are not at hand, and no much larger clone is one base apart. The specimen sequenced was peripheral blood. The receptor chain draws on TRBV4-2 and TRBJ1-3, with TRBD1 identical over 7 junction bases. The sequence came from a man aged 45 to 65 with COVID-19, enrolled during active disease. The CDR3 protein is CASSQDLARGYGNTIYF. Here is the DNA: TGTGCCAGCAGCCAAGATCTCGCCAGGGGGTATGGAAACACCATATATTTT.